This TCR beta chain was profiled in a study of cytomegalovirus exposure and HLA in healthy donors. The study drew the donors from its roughly 120-subject validation cohort, separate from the roughly 700-subject first cohort. Using immunoSEQ multiplex PCR, the repertoire was profiled, and TCRdb retains in-frame clones only, with some absent. The table lists more than 300,000 clones, 75% to 90% of them singletons, with about 0.8% in the top ten. J lost 6 bases, V lost 5 bases, and 7 bases had no gene match. The CDR3 covers 13 residues. CDR1 is GTSNPN, CDR2 SVGIG, per germline (reference sequence). The sample was PBMCs. This sequence was found in a woman aged 18-29 years in good health and CMV-seronegative. This chain connects TRBV30 to TRBJ1-2, with 9 bases identical to TRBD1. The CDR3 DNA is TGTGCCTGGGAAGGGACAGGGAGGCATGGCTACACCTTC. It specifies CAWEGTGRHGYTF.